This TCR beta chain is drawn from a study of blood T cell repertoires in COVID-19. Overall study: Donors in the United States, Italy and Spain gave samples during acute or convalescent COVID-19. PBMCs, B-cell-depleted T cells, or T cells provided the cDNA or gDNA that made up the material.

V lost 5 bases to trimming and J lost 2 bases; unmatched junction nucleotides: 7. Germline loops: CDR1 SGHDN, CDR2 FVKESK. The CDR3 runs 15 residues. While infection was still active, Seattle patients were enrolled and then followed longitudinally. As handled by the study authors: Reference gene primer amplification yielded estimated nucleated cell counts. TCRdb's table, derived via immunoSEQ multiplex PCR, lists solely in-frame clones and lacks some. V and J calls plus clone size are reproduced from that table; the DNA served to infer D and trimming. The sample lists approximately 460,000 clones, 80% to 90% seen once, with around 0.9% in the top ten.

The chain joins TRBV14 to TRBJ2-7, with TRBD1 identical over 9 bases. The sample consisted of peripheral blood. This sequence originates from a man younger than 30 with COVID-19, enrolled during active disease. CDR3 protein: CASSSRTGAAYEQYF. DNA for the CDR3: TGTGCCAGCAGCTCTAGGACAGGGGCGGCCTACGAGCAGTACTTC.